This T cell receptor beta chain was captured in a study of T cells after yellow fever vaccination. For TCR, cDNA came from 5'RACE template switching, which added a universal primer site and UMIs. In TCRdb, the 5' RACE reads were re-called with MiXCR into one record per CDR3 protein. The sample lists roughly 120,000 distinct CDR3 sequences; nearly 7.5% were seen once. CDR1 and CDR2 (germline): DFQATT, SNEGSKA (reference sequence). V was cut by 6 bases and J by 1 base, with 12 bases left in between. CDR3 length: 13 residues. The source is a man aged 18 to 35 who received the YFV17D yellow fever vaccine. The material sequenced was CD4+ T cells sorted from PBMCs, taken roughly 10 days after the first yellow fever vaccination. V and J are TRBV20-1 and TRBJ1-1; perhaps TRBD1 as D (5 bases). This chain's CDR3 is CSAPLGGNTEAFF. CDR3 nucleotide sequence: TGCAGTGCCCCCCTCGGGGGGAACACTGAAGCTTTCTTT.